These T cell receptor beta chains were read from a single sample in a study of patients and donors after allogeneic stem cell transplantation. TCRdb called the RT-PCR reads again in MiXCR, with one record for every CDR3 protein. The sample holds approximately 200,000 distinct CDR3 sequences, 35% to 45% seen once. The material sequenced was blood, either unsorted or a sorted T cell fraction (not recorded which). All receptors derive from a human donor who was either an allogeneic HSCT recipient or a stem cell or donor lymphocyte infusion donor (not recorded which). It is not recorded whose cells these are; they may come from a transplant donor. Both conserved end residues are part of each CDR3. The order of the fields is V gene, J gene, clone size, CDR3 protein. Some rows mark clone size as missing; the rest say once, few, many or name a class of expanded clone.

TRBV3-1,TRBJ1-1,few,CASNRGTEAFF
TRBV27,TRBJ1-1,NA,CASKKTTATGHTEAFF
TRBV15,TRBJ1-5,NA,CATSRAQENQPQHF
TRBV6-5,TRBJ2-7,NA,CASSRTGEGGEQYF
TRBV12-3/TRBV12-4,TRBJ2-3,NA,CASSFASGAGLLGTDTQYF
TRBV7-2,TRBJ1-6,few,CASSDFPGAGGSSPLHF
TRBV24-1,TRBJ1-2,NA,CATSDVRPRDRGWGYTF
TRBV7-8,TRBJ2-1,NA,CASSHPGTGINEQFF
TRBV24-1,TRBJ2-2,NA,CATSVGNRFVTGELFF
TRBV7-9,TRBJ2-7,NA,CASAPLGGAYEQYF
TRBV20-1,TRBJ2-1,NA,CSARYYNEQFF
TRBV28,TRBJ1-2,NA,CASSFNRGYGYTF
TRBV5-1,TRBJ2-1,NA,CASSLDGTGYNEQFF
TRBV9,TRBJ2-2,NA,CASSGRTGTEYTGELFF
TRBV10-3,TRBJ2-2,NA,CAISGTSGQDANTGELFF
TRBV10-3,TRBJ1-1,NA,CAITEQGMNTEAFF
TRBV12-3/TRBV12-4,TRBJ1-2,NA,CASSLKTGVGYTF
TRBV5-5,TRBJ2-5,NA,CASSRANQETQYF
TRBV20-1,TRBJ1-6,few,CSARVWGSGAYSPLHF
TRBV12-3/TRBV12-4,TRBJ1-5,few,CASSRQGANQPQHF
TRBV28,TRBJ2-2,NA,CASSLDTDGTGELFF
TRBV12-3/TRBV12-4,TRBJ1-2,NA,CASSDPSRGLNGYTF